The TCR beta chain under discussion was sequenced for a study of cytomegalovirus exposure and HLA in healthy donors. Points from the study as a whole: Later analysis reportedly placed an Asian-associated ancestry cluster below the roughly 670-donor mean in N-insertions.

Concerning this clone: Its cognate antigen is unknown. The sample holds other DNA sequences that translate to the same CDR3.

With 60 Vbeta and 13 Jbeta primers, the PCR was carried out. Libraries were prepared by immunoSEQ multiplex PCR; TCRdb keeps only in-frame clonotypes and omits some of them. The sample holds nearly 300,000 clones; 86% are singletons and the top ten take 3% to 4%. The CDR3 runs 11 residues. CDR1 and CDR2 (germline): SQVTM, ANQGSEA. Trimming took off 0 bases at V and 7 bases at J, with 7 bases between the two ends. The chain uses TRBV29-1 and TRBJ2-7, with a possible D match to TRBD2 (5 bases). This clonotype was obtained from a man in his forties in good health and CMV-seropositive. Sequencing was done on a sample of PBMCs. This chain's CDR3 is CSVEDPGEQYF. CDR3 coding DNA: TGCAGCGTTGAAGATCCGGGGGAGCAGTACTTC.